The entry below gives a single TCR beta chain sequence along with its context. The CDR3 extends over 14 amino acids. Looked up from germline, CDR1 is SNHLY and CDR2 is FYNNEI. Trimming at V came to 8 bases and at J to 5 bases, leaving 12 bases not matched to a gene. The source of the sample is a study of long-term antiretroviral therapy in people with HIV. At the level of the study: The 2015 immediate-ART recommendation came about a decade after the earliest samples.

immunoSEQ v3.0 was run at survey level. Data came from immunoSEQ multiplex PCR; TCRdb stores just in-frame clones and leaves some out. The repertoire holds about 30,000 clones, with about 93% as singletons. This clonotype was obtained from a man aged 35-49 years with HIV. Sequenced material: unsorted PBMCs, taken 6.2 years after starting antiretroviral therapy. The chain links TRBV2 to TRBJ2-7; TRBD1 matches at 7 bases. The CDR3 loop reads CASRWTGPPHEQYF. CDR3 coding DNA: TGTGCCAGCCGTTGGACAGGTCCCCCCCACGAGCAGTACTTC. The full variable domain, in which reference TRBV2 and TRBJ2-7 provide the parts outside the CDR3, is EPEVTQTPSHQVTQMGQEVILRCVPISNHLYFYWYRQILGQKVEFLVSFYNNEISEKSEIFDDQFSVERPDGSNFTLKIRSTKLEDSAMYFCASRWTGPPHEQYFGPGTRLTVT.